This passage covers 8 T cell receptor beta chains from one sample sequenced in a study of blood T cell repertoires in COVID-19. TCRdb's copy holds only in-frame clones and misses some; the assay was immunoSEQ multiplex PCR. The sample holds roughly 380,000 clones, over 75% seen once. Sequenced material: peripheral blood. These TCRs come from a woman aged 40 to 50 with COVID-19, enrolled during active disease.

Only a few counts were recorded for this clone. This chain connects TRBV5-1 to TRBJ1-3, with 7 positions matching TRBD1. The CDR3 has 15 residues. J gave up 4 bases and V 4 bases, and 8 bases lay outside the gene matches. Germline lookup yields CDR1 SGHRS and CDR2 YFSETQ. Here the CDR3 reads CASSPAQGGGNTIYF. CDR3 DNA sequence: TGCGCCAGCAGCCCGGCTCAGGGGGGAGGAAACACCATATATTTT.

J is TRBJ1-2 and V is TRBV9, with 8 bases aligning to TRBD1. Looked up from germline, CDR1 is SGDLS and CDR2 is YYNGEE. The CDR3 loop spans 15 amino acids. The trim removed 4 bases at V and 2 bases at J, leaving 7 bases unmatched. The CDR3 region has the DNA TGTGCCAGCAGCCCCCGAAGGACAGGGAACTATGGCTACACCTTC. Translation: CASSPRRTGNYGYTF. The entire variable domain, with the rest obtained from reference TRBV9 and TRBJ1-2, is as follows: DSGVTQTPKHLITATGQRVTLRCSPRSGDLSVYWYQQSLDQGLQFLIQYYNGEERAKGNILERFSAQQFPDLHSELNLSSLELGDSALYFCASSPRRTGNYGYTFGSGTRLTVV.

The CDR3 region is CASSAGAPSYEQYF. Here the CDR3 DNA reads TGTGCCAGCTCCGCGGGAGCACCGTCGTACGAGCAGTACTTC. The V gene is TRBV2, the J gene TRBJ2-7, with 7 bases fitting TRBD2. Germline V gene lookup returns CDR1 SNHLY and CDR2 FYNNEI. The CDR3 length is 14 residues. Germline trimming cut 8 bases from V and 4 bases from J; bases unmatched to any gene: 11.

This chain links TRBV6-6 with TRBJ2-7; the match to TRBD2 covers 11 bases. V lost 2 bases and J lost 3; bases outside the gene matches: 3. The germline CDR1 and CDR2 sequences are MNHNY and SVGAGI (reference sequence). There are 15 residues in the CDR3. CDR3 sequence (DNA): TGTGCCAGCAGTTACCAAGGGACTAGCGGCTACGAGCAGTACTTC. Amino acids: CASSYQGTSGYEQYF.

Here the CDR3 reads CASSPMGAGGRYF. The CDR3 bases are TGCGCCAGCAGCCCCATGGGTGCGGGAGGGCGGTATTTT. V gene TRBV5-1 combines with J gene TRBJ2-3; 9 bases fit TRBD2. V lost 4 bases and J lost 14; bases outside the gene matches: 11. The CDR3 has 13 amino acids. Per germline, CDR1 SGHRS and CDR2 YFSETQ.

The V gene is TRBV15, the J gene TRBJ2-5; the match to TRBD1 covers 8 bases. J was trimmed by 1 base and V by 3 bases; bases with no gene match: 4. This CDR3 is 15 amino acids long. Germline V gene lookup returns CDR1 LNHNV and CDR2 YYDKDF (reference sequence). The CDR3 DNA follows: TGTGCCACCAGCAGGTCGGACAGGGCCCAAGAGACCCAGTACTTC. Protein sequence: CATSRSDRAQETQYF.

V gene TRBV12-3 or TRBV12-4 combines with J gene TRBJ1-3, with 7 nucleotides matching TRBD1. The CDR3 covers 13 residues. Unmatched junction bases numbered 7, after V lost 5 bases and J lost 9 bases. The CDR3 DNA sequence: TGTGCCAGCAGTCCAGGACAGGACGTCACCATATATTTT. It specifies CASSPGQDVTIYF.

The rearrangement links TRBV7-9 to TRBJ1-3, with D unclear. Germline loops: CDR1 SEHNR, CDR2 FQNEAQ (reference sequence). The CDR3 spans 15 residues. Trimming pared 5 bases from V and 4 bases from J, leaving 15 bases between. CDR3 in amino acids: CASSAGSPAGNTIYF. As DNA, the CDR3 is TGTGCCAGCAGCGCCGGGTCTCCTGCCGGAAACACCATATATTTT.